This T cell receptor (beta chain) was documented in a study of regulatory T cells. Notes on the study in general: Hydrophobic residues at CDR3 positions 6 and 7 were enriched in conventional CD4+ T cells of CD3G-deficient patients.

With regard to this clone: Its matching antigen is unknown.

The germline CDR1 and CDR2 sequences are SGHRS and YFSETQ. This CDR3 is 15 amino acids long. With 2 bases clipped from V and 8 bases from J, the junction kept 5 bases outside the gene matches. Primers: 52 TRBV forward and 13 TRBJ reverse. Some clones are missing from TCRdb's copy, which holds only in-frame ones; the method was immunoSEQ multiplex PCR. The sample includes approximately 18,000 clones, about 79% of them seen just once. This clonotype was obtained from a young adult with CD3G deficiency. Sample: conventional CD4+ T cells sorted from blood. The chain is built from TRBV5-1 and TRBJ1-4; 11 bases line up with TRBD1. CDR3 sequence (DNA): TGCGCCAGCAGCTTCAAGGGGACAGGGGGGGAAAAACTGTTTTTT. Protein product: CASSFKGTGGEKLFF.